The rows below give T cell receptor beta chains drawn from one sample of a study of blood T cell repertoires in COVID-19. Sequenced by immunoSEQ multiplex PCR; TCRdb stores in-frame clones only, minus some. The table has about 94,000 clones, around 81% seen once; the top ten hold roughly 6.3%. What was sequenced was peripheral blood. The receptors were sampled from a man between 60 and 75 years old with acute or convalescent COVID-19. The CDR3 runs from the conserved cysteine through the conserved F or W. Fields, in order: J gene, D gene, V gene, clone size, CDR3 DNA, CDR3 protein. The D gene is left open where the match is weak. Expanded clones are given a class, and other clones once, few, many or no size at all.

j_call: TRBJ1-1
d_call: -
v_call: TRBV5-1
clone_size: -
cdr3_nt: TGCGCCAGCAGCCCTCATGTACATCGACAGACCGACTCGAACACTGAAGCTTTCTTT
cdr3_aa: CASSPHVHRQTDSNTEAFF

j_call: TRBJ1-6
d_call: -
v_call: TRBV15
clone_size: once
cdr3_nt: TGTGCCACCAGCAGGGGGCCTGAGATTAATTCACCCCTCCACTTT
cdr3_aa: CATSRGPEINSPLHF

j_call: TRBJ2-4
d_call: TRBD1
v_call: TRBV7-8
clone_size: -
cdr3_nt: TGTGCCAGCAGCACAGGACAGGGAAACATTCAGTACTTC
cdr3_aa: CASSTGQGNIQYF

j_call: TRBJ2-2
d_call: -
v_call: TRBV25-1
clone_size: -
cdr3_nt: TGTGCCAGCACCCCTCGGTCGAGTACAGTGAACACCGGGGAGCTGTTTTTT
cdr3_aa: CASTPRSSTVNTGELFF

j_call: TRBJ1-4
d_call: -
v_call: TRBV7-9
clone_size: few
cdr3_nt: TGTGCCAGCAGCTTAGCGGCGGCATCTAATGAAAAACTGTTTTTT
cdr3_aa: CASSLAAASNEKLFF

j_call: TRBJ2-2
d_call: TRBD1
v_call: TRBV6-2/TRBV6-3
clone_size: -
cdr3_nt: TGTGCCAGCAGCCAGGGGGCTATAGGATTCGGGGAGCTGTTTTTT
cdr3_aa: CASSQGAIGFGELFF

j_call: TRBJ1-2
d_call: -
v_call: TRBV20-1
clone_size: few
cdr3_nt: TGCAGTGCTAGTGGGGTAGAGGACTATGGCTACACCTTC
cdr3_aa: CSASGVEDYGYTF

j_call: TRBJ1-6
d_call: -
v_call: TRBV21-1
clone_size: -
cdr3_nt: TGTGCCAGCAGCAAACCCTACAGGGGTCAATCACCCCTCCACTTT
cdr3_aa: CASSKPYRGQSPLHF

j_call: TRBJ2-7
d_call: TRBD1
v_call: TRBV7-2
clone_size: -
cdr3_nt: TGTGCCAGCAGCTTATTCGACCCGGGACAGGGTTACGAGCAGTACTTC
cdr3_aa: CASSLFDPGQGYEQYF

j_call: TRBJ1-1
d_call: -
v_call: TRBV4-2
clone_size: -
cdr3_nt: TGTGCCAGCAGCCAAGTGGCGACAGGTCCGAACACTGAAGCTTTCTTT
cdr3_aa: CASSQVATGPNTEAFF

j_call: TRBJ2-7
d_call: TRBD2
v_call: TRBV2
clone_size: -
cdr3_nt: TGTGCCAGCAGGCCTAGCGGGGGGACCTACGAGCAGTACTTC
cdr3_aa: CASRPSGGTYEQYF

j_call: TRBJ1-6
d_call: -
v_call: TRBV12-5
clone_size: -
cdr3_nt: TGTGCTAGTGGGAGGGGGGGGCCTAATTCACCCCTCCACTTT
cdr3_aa: CASGRGGPNSPLHF

j_call: TRBJ2-6
d_call: -
v_call: TRBV4-2
clone_size: -
cdr3_nt: TGTGCCAGCAGCCAAGACTACTCTGGGGCCAACGTCCTGACTTTC
cdr3_aa: CASSQDYSGANVLTF

j_call: TRBJ2-5
d_call: -
v_call: TRBV6-2/TRBV6-3
clone_size: once
cdr3_nt: TGTGCCAGCAGTTACTTCGGGAATTTAGAGACCCAGTACTTC
cdr3_aa: CASSYFGNLETQYF